This T cell receptor beta chain was sequenced in a study of shared clonotypes between healthy human individuals. Study-level results: Limited genetic and exposure-history diversity came from having few donors.

Notes on this clone: The antigen remains unidentified.

Trimming pared 1 base from V and 8 bases from J, leaving 15 bases between. This CDR3 spans 15 amino acids. Germline assignment: CDR1 LGHNA and CDR2 YNFKEQ. Sequencing used immunoSEQ multiplex PCR; TCRdb keeps in-frame clones, though not all of them. Of about 980,000 clones listed, approximately 80% are singletons. The sequence was obtained from a man between 18 and 35 years old in good health. The material sequenced was memory CD4+ T cells sorted from blood. Subset in this sample: CD45RA-negative fraction. The chain uses TRBV4-2 and TRBJ2-1; maybe TRBD2 (6 bases). The CDR3: CASSQGEAQRDEQFF. The DNA for the CDR3 is TGTGCCAGCAGCCAAGGGGAGGCTCAGAGGGATGAGCAGTTCTTC.